The 9 T cell receptor beta chains below were found in one sample sequenced in a study of T cell changes during pregnancy in multiple sclerosis. Produced via immunoSEQ multiplex PCR; TCRdb's table is partial and in-frame only. The data contain approximately 92,000 clones, approximately 93% of them seen just once; the ten biggest clones take up 0.99%. The sample in question was peripheral blood, obtained after pregnancy. The receptors were sampled from a female donor with multiple sclerosis, enrolled in a pregnancy study.

The rearrangement joins TRBV5-4 to TRBJ2-5; TRBD2 matches at 12 bases. Germline values: CDR1 SGHNT, CDR2 YYREEE (reference sequence). J gave up 2 bases and V 4 bases, and 6 bases lay outside the gene matches. The length of the CDR3 is 16 residues. The CDR3 protein is CASSDRLAGVQETQYF. CDR3 nucleotide sequence: TGTGCCAGCAGCGATCGACTAGCGGGAGTGCAAGAGACCCAGTACTTC.

The rearrangement uses TRBV9 and TRBJ2-7; 11 positions match TRBD2. Germline lookup yields CDR1 SGDLS and CDR2 YYNGEE. The CDR3 consists of 15 residues. Trimming at V came to 3 bases and at J to 2 bases, leaving 4 bases not matched to a gene. The CDR3 is CASSALAGGAYEQYF. For the CDR3, the DNA is TGTGCCAGCAGCGCCCTAGCGGGAGGCGCCTACGAGCAGTACTTC.

V is TRBV27 and J is TRBJ2-1; D gene ambiguous. Trimming removed 0 bases from V and 9 bases from J, with 15 bases in between. This CDR3 comprises 15 residues. From germline, CDR1 is MNHEY and CDR2 SMNVEV (reference sequence). The CDR3 is CASSLSTGSLGEQFF. CDR3 bases: TGTGCCAGCAGTTTATCGACGGGTAGTCTGGGTGAGCAGTTCTTC.

This chain connects TRBV2 to TRBJ1-2; a possible D gene is TRBD1 (5 bases). V gave up 2 bases and J gave up 4 bases, with 11 bases separating them. The CDR3 is 14 residues long. Germline V gives CDR1 SNHLY, CDR2 FYNNEI. CDR3 protein: CASSEPGLAYGYTF. CDR3 bases: TGTGCCAGCAGTGAACCAGGGCTGGCCTATGGCTACACCTTC.

J is TRBJ2-3 and V is TRBV7-6, with D unclear. Trimming stripped 6 bases from V and 4 bases from J, with 17 bases between. Germline V CDR1 and CDR2: SGHVS, FNYEAQ. The CDR3 consists of 15 residues. CDR3 in DNA: TGTGCCAGCAGGATAGGCAGTAGCTTCGCAGATACGCAGTATTTT. It is translated as CASRIGSSFADTQYF.

The rearrangement links TRBV7-8 to TRBJ1-5; maybe TRBD1 (5 bases). Germline V gives CDR1 SGHVS, CDR2 FQNEAQ. This CDR3 is 15 amino acids long. The V end lost 5 bases, the J end lost 2 bases, and 13 bases lay between the germline ends. In DNA, the CDR3 is TGTGCCAGCAGCCCGCCGGACAAGCGCAATCAGCCCCAGCATTTT. Translated: CASSPPDKRNQPQHF.

The rearrangement links TRBV7-9 to TRBJ1-2, with D maybe TRBD1 (6 bases). Germline CDR1 and CDR2: SEHNR and FQNEAQ (reference sequence). This CDR3 region has 17 residues. Between the trimmed V and J ends, which lost 5 bases and 4 bases, there was a span of 23 bases. DNA of the CDR3: TGTGCCAGCAGCCCGGCGGATGGGGGCTTACTTCTCTATGGCTACACCTTC. Translation gives CASSPADGGLLLYGYTF.

The CDR3 reads CSVARGADTQYF. Written as DNA, the CDR3 is TGCAGCGTTGCACGGGGAGCAGATACGCAGTATTTT. The rearrangement joins TRBV29-1 to TRBJ2-3; tentative D call: TRBD2 (5 bases). Trimming cost V 4 bases and J 4 bases, with 9 bases left between them. Germline V lookup: CDR1 SQVTM, CDR2 ANQGSEA. This CDR3 comprises 12 residues.

The rearrangement joins TRBV9 to TRBJ1-1, with D unresolved. This CDR3 is 15 amino acids long. Trimming pared 0 bases from V and 3 bases from J, leaving 12 bases between. From germline, CDR1 is SGDLS and CDR2 YYNGEE. CDR3 in amino acids: CASSVVHRGDTEAFF. The CDR3, as DNA: TGTGCCAGCAGCGTAGTTCACCGCGGGGACACTGAAGCTTTCTTT.